The 28 T cell receptor beta chains reported below all come from one sample, sequenced in a study of blood T cell repertoires in COVID-19. Sequenced by immunoSEQ multiplex PCR; TCRdb stores in-frame clones only, minus some. The repertoire holds under 200,000 clones, with 83% as singletons. Sequenced material: peripheral blood. The receptor source for this set is a human donor in a cohort sampled during active COVID-19.

The chain is built from TRBV14 and TRBJ2-1; 14 bases are shared with TRBD2. V shed 3 bases and J 7 bases; nucleotides not matched to a gene: 8. The CDR3 contains 17 residues. Germline V gene data show CDR1 as SGHDN and CDR2 as FVKESK. CDR3 DNA sequence: TGTGCCAGCAGCCACCCTGGGGGACTAGCGGGAGCGAATGAGCAGTTCTTC. The encoded protein is CASSHPGGLAGANEQFF.

The V and J genes are TRBV5-1 and TRBJ2-5; 10 bases line up with TRBD1. CDR1 SGHRS and CDR2 YFSETQ come from the germline V gene. The trim removed 4 bases at V and 1 base at J, leaving 1 base unmatched. CDR3 length equals 14 residues. The CDR3 bases are TGCGCCAGCAGCCGACAGGGGGCCCAAGAGACCCAGTACTTC. Its protein is CASSRQGAQETQYF.

V gene TRBV28 combines with J gene TRBJ1-1, with 10 bases that match TRBD1. The CDR3 spans 14 residues. The trim removed 6 bases at V and 3 bases at J, leaving 4 bases unmatched. CDR1 and CDR2 from the germline V gene are MDHEN and SYDVKM. The DNA for the CDR3 is TGTGCCAGCAGACGGACAGGGGGTCACACTGAAGCTTTCTTT. Its protein is CASRRTGGHTEAFF.

This clone appeared a single time. The sample contains more than one DNA sequence encoding this CDR3. This chain connects TRBV6-6 to TRBJ1-1, with TRBD1 as a possible D gene (5 bases). This CDR3 region has 14 residues. Germline assignment: CDR1 MNHNY and CDR2 SVGAGI (reference sequence). Deletions cut 4 bases from V and 3 bases from J, with 12 bases between. Here the CDR3 reads CASSSGQGYTEAFF. In DNA, the CDR3 is TGTGCCAGCAGTTCCGGACAAGGGTACACTGAAGCTTTCTTT.

The chain employs TRBV18 and TRBJ2-3; 8 nucleotides line up with TRBD1. CDR3 length: 15 residues. CDR1 is KGHSH and CDR2 is LQKENI in the germline V gene. V lost 6 bases, J lost 5 bases, and 10 bases stayed unmatched. In nucleotides, the CDR3 is TGTGCCAGCTCCCCCAGGACAGGGCTCCAAGATACGCAGTATTTT. Amino acid sequence: CASSPRTGLQDTQYF.

As DNA, the CDR3 is TGTGCCAGCAGTGTTAACAGTTTCTCCGGGGAGCTGTTTTTT. Translation: CASSVNSFSGELFF. The rearrangement links TRBV2 to TRBJ2-2; D is undetermined. Germline CDR1 reads SNHLY; CDR2 reads FYNNEI. V was cut by 4 bases and J by 6 bases, with 12 bases left in between. The CDR3 is made up of 14 amino acids.

V and J are TRBV4-2 and TRBJ2-1; 7 nucleotides agree with TRBD2. V dropped 0 bases and J dropped 1; count of bases not matched to a gene: 6. This CDR3 spans 17 amino acids. From germline, CDR1 is LGHNA and CDR2 YNFKEQ. CDR3 sequence (DNA): TGTGCCAGCAGCCAAGATGGGCTAGCGGTTTCCTACAATGAGCAGTTCTTC. Translated: CASSQDGLAVSYNEQFF.

The chain employs TRBV11-3 and TRBJ2-1; TRBD2 agrees at 7 bases. The CDR3 totals 15 residues. Trimming took 5 bases from V and 1 from J; bases not matched to a gene: 5. Germline CDR1 SGHNT, CDR2 YENEEA. The CDR3 DNA follows: TGTGCCAGCAGCCCTGTGGGGGGGTCCTACAATGAGCAGTTCTTC. This codes for CASSPVGGSYNEQFF.

This clone came up a few times. V is TRBV5-5 and J is TRBJ2-5, with 13 positions matching TRBD2. The CDR3 runs 17 residues. With 4 bases clipped from V and 2 bases from J, the junction kept 8 bases outside the gene matches. Per germline, CDR1 SGHKS and CDR2 YYEKEE (reference sequence). CDR3 in amino acids: CASSPETSGREQETQYF. The CDR3, as DNA: TGTGCCAGCAGCCCCGAAACTAGCGGGAGGGAGCAAGAGACCCAGTACTTC.

The chain is built from TRBV11-2 and TRBJ2-7; D is ambiguous. Trimming took off 5 bases at V and 4 bases at J, with 12 bases between the two ends. Per the germline V gene, CDR1 is SGHAT and CDR2 is FQNNGV. This CDR3 has 13 amino acids. The chain's CDR3 is CASSPPASYEQYF. CDR3 in DNA: TGTGCCAGCAGCCCCCCCGCGTCGTACGAGCAGTACTTC. Using reference TRBV11-2 and TRBJ2-7 for the parts outside the CDR3, the full variable domain is EAGVAQSPRYKIIEKRQSVAFWCNPISGHATLYWYQQILGQGPKLLIQFQNNGVVDDSQLPKDRFSAERLKGVDSTLKIQPAKLEDSAVYLCASSPPASYEQYFGPGTRLTVT.

The chain recombines TRBV4-1 with TRBJ1-4; D may be TRBD1 (5 bases). The CDR3 runs 14 residues. Trimming took off 1 base at V and 5 bases at J, with 8 bases between the two ends. Germline CDR1 MGHRA, CDR2 YSYEKL. CDR3 nucleotides: TGCGCCAGCAGCCAAGGGCAGGGAAATGAAAAACTGTTTTTT. It is translated as CASSQGQGNEKLFF.

The chain uses TRBV6-4 and TRBJ1-2; TRBD1 aligns across 9 bases. Germline CDR1 is MRHNA and CDR2 is SNTAGT. V dropped 4 bases and J dropped 6; count of bases not matched to a gene: 3. The CDR3 is 13 residues long. The CDR3 is CASSAGQGHGYTF. The CDR3, as DNA: TGTGCCAGCAGTGCCGGACAGGGGCATGGCTACACCTTC.

J is TRBJ1-5 and V is TRBV4-3; tentatively, D is TRBD1 (5 bases). The CDR3 is 15 residues long. Germline V CDR1 and CDR2: LGHNA, YSLEER. Trimming removed 8 bases at V and 7 bases at J, with 21 bases between. This chain's CDR3 is CASDPPGGEKQPQHF. The CDR3 DNA follows: TGCGCCAGCGACCCCCCGGGAGGGGAGAAGCAGCCCCAGCATTTT.

J is TRBJ2-2 and V is TRBV5-4, with D possibly TRBD1 on 5 matching bases. The CDR3 is 13 amino acids. Trimming removed 3 bases at V and 6 bases at J, with 9 bases between. CDR1 SGHNT and CDR2 YYREEE come from the germline V gene (reference sequence). The CDR3 is CASSSPGPGELFF. The CDR3 nucleotides read TGTGCCAGCAGCTCGCCAGGGCCCGGGGAGCTGTTTTTT.

J is TRBJ2-6 and V is TRBV28, with 13 bases identical to TRBD2. There are 17 residues in the CDR3. J lost 2 bases, V lost 5 bases, and 3 bases had no gene match. CDR1 is MDHEN and CDR2 is SYDVKM in the germline V gene. The CDR3 DNA sequence: TGTGCCAGCAGTGGGGGACTAGCGGGACCTGGGGCCAACGTCCTGACTTTC. Protein sequence: CASSGGLAGPGANVLTF.

V gene TRBV5-8 combines with J gene TRBJ2-6; no firm D call. This CDR3 comprises 15 residues. Germline V gene data show CDR1 as SGHTS and CDR2 as YDEGEE. V was clipped by 1 base and J by 4 bases, with 9 bases between them. The DNA for the CDR3 is TGTGCCAGCAGCTTGCTAGTCTCCGGGGCCAACGTCCTGACTTTC. Translating gives CASSLLVSGANVLTF.

The chain carries TRBV6-5 and TRBJ1-2; TRBD1 matches at 10 bases. The CDR3 runs to 15 residues. Germline values: CDR1 MNHEY, CDR2 SVGAGI. Germline trimming cut 5 bases from V and 6 bases from J; bases unmatched to any gene: 9. DNA of the CDR3: TGTGCCAGCAGTCCCCGGGGACAGGGGTTGGATGGCTACACCTTC. This codes for CASSPRGQGLDGYTF.

This rearrangement joins TRBV6-2 or TRBV6-3 to TRBJ1-3; D not resolved. CDR1 is MNHEY, CDR2 SVGEGT, per germline. Trimming left V 4 bases short and J 3 bases short, with 13 bases between. The CDR3 covers 15 residues. The CDR3 loop is CASSWATMDGNTIYF. CDR3 DNA sequence: TGTGCCAGCAGTTGGGCGACGATGGATGGAAACACCATATATTTT.

The genes are TRBV4-1 and TRBJ2-2; 8 bases map to TRBD2. V was pared by 3 bases and J by 6 bases, with 9 bases of the junction left unmatched. The germline V gene has CDR1 MGHRA and CDR2 YSYEKL. The CDR3 spans 16 residues. In DNA, the CDR3 is TGCGCCAGCAGCCATCCCGGGACTAGTAAATCCGGGGAGCTGTTTTTT. Protein: CASSHPGTSKSGELFF.

The chain joins TRBV14 to TRBJ2-7; D unresolved. The CDR3 has 11 residues. V was clipped by 4 bases and J by 1 base, with 2 bases between them. Germline lookup yields CDR1 SGHDN and CDR2 FVKESK. Here the CDR3 reads CASSPSYEQYF. CDR3 coding DNA: TGTGCCAGCAGCCCTTCCTACGAGCAGTACTTC.

This chain links TRBV19 with TRBJ2-7; D perhaps matches TRBD2 (6 bases). The germline V gene encodes CDR1 LNHDA and CDR2 SQIVND (reference sequence). Trimming cost V 0 bases and J 3 bases, with 12 bases left between them. This CDR3 is built from 15 residues. Here the CDR3 DNA reads TGTGCCAGTAGTATAGAAGGCGGGGCACTCTACGAGCAGTACTTC. It translates to CASSIEGGALYEQYF.

The V and J genes are TRBV15 and TRBJ1-1, with D possibly TRBD1 on 6 matching bases. Deletions cut 7 bases from V and 5 bases from J, with 17 bases between. This CDR3 is built from 14 residues. Per germline, CDR1 LNHNV and CDR2 YYDKDF (reference sequence). CDR3 protein: CATIKNQGWTEAFF. CDR3 DNA sequence: TGTGCCACCATCAAGAACCAGGGGTGGACTGAAGCTTTCTTT.

V and J are TRBV6-1 and TRBJ2-7; 8 bases agree with TRBD2. V shed 1 base, J shed 0 bases, and the junction held 5 bases outside the gene matches. The V gene's germline CDR1 is MNHNS and CDR2 SASEGT. This CDR3 comprises 16 residues. CDR3 nucleotides: TGTGCCAGCAGTGAAGAAACTAGCGGAAACTCCTACGAGCAGTACTTC. Residues: CASSEETSGNSYEQYF.

The chain employs TRBV18 and TRBJ2-5; 9 positions agree with TRBD2. Germline CDR1 KGHSH, CDR2 LQKENI. The CDR3 length is 16 residues. The V gene end was trimmed by 2 bases and the J gene end by 5 bases; junction bases not matched to a gene: 9. CDR3 protein: CASSPIGGGAKETQYF. The CDR3 DNA sequence: TGTGCCAGCTCACCAATAGGCGGGGGGGCGAAGGAGACCCAGTACTTC.

The genes are TRBV12-3 or TRBV12-4 and TRBJ1-1, with 9 bases identical to TRBD1. Trimming removed 6 bases from V and 5 bases from J; junction bases left unmatched: 4. This CDR3 region has 13 residues. CDR3 bases: TGTGCCAGCAGCAAGACAGGGGGGACTGAAGCTTTCTTT. This encodes CASSKTGGTEAFF.

The chain employs TRBV5-1 and TRBJ2-1, with 9 positions matching TRBD2. CDR3 size: 16 residues. Germline V gene lookup returns CDR1 SGHRS and CDR2 YFSETQ. J lost 8 bases, V lost 2 bases, and 11 bases had no gene match. CDR3 region: CASSFSGGTHRDEQFF. The CDR3 nucleotides are TGCGCCAGCAGCTTCAGCGGGGGGACCCATAGGGATGAGCAGTTCTTC.

This sequence joins TRBV7-2 and TRBJ2-5; 12 positions match TRBD2. Germline V gene lookup returns CDR1 SGHTA and CDR2 FQGNSA. The CDR3 covers 15 residues. J was trimmed by 5 bases and V by 5 bases; bases with no gene match: 6. The CDR3 nucleotides read TGTGCCAGCAGCCCCCGGACTAGCGGGATTGAGACCCAGTACTTC. Amino acids: CASSPRTSGIETQYF.

V usage is TRBV29-1 and J usage is TRBJ2-7; D perhaps matches TRBD1 (6 bases). V was pared by 2 bases and J by 4 bases, with 15 bases between. CDR1 and CDR2 (germline): SQVTM, ANQGSEA. The CDR3 contains 14 residues. CDR3 amino acids: CSVESPGAIYEQYF. The CDR3 DNA is TGCAGCGTTGAATCTCCAGGGGCCATATACGAGCAGTACTTC.